This T cell receptor (beta chain) derives from a study of blood T cell repertoires in COVID-19. Across the whole study: COVID-19 samples collected from the United States, Italy and Spain covered acute and convalescent phases. PBMCs, B-cell-depleted T cells, or T cells provided the cDNA or gDNA that made up the material.

As handled by the study authors: Reference gene primer amplification yielded estimated nucleated cell counts. Method: immunoSEQ multiplex PCR; TCRdb's copy keeps in-frame clones and lacks some. The V and J calls and clone size were taken over from that table, and D and trimming were inferred from the DNA. The sample has 250,000 to 350,000 clones; nearly 90% are singletons. Germline V lookup: CDR1 MNHEY, CDR2 SVGAGI. V lost 4 bases, J lost 5 bases, and 11 bases lay in between. The CDR3 is 14 amino acids. This clonotype originated in a man aged 18-30 years with active or convalescent COVID-19. The source material was peripheral blood. The chain employs TRBV6-5 and TRBJ1-4; D is perhaps TRBD1 (5 bases). For the CDR3, the DNA is TGTGCCAGCAGTTTGTGGGGGGGGAATGAAAAACTGTTTTTT. This gives the protein CASSLWGGNEKLFF.